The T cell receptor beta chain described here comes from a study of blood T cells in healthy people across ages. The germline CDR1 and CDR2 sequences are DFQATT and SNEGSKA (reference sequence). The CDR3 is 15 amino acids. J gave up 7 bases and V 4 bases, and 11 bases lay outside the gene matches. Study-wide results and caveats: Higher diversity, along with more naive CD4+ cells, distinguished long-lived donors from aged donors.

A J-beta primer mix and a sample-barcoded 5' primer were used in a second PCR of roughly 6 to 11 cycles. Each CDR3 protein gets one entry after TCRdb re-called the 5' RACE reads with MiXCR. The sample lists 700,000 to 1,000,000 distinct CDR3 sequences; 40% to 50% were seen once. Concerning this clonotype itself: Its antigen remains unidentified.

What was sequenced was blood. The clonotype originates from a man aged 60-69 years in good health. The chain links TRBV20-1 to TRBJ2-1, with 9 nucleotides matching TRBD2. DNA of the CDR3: TGCAGTGCTAATAAGGCCGGGACTAGCTATAATGAGCAGTTCTTC. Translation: CSANKAGTSYNEQFF.